A selection of T cell receptor beta chains follows, all from one sample in a study of identical twins. Via MiXCR, TCRdb re-called the 5' RACE reads, giving one row per CDR3 protein. Of 1.5 million or so distinct CDR3 sequences in the sample, about 30% were seen once. The specimen sequenced was cord blood. The receptors were gathered from a newborn girl in good health. Each CDR3 is given with its conserved first and last residue. Clone size is shown for a subset of rows, as once, few, many or a class of expanded clone.

len,abundance,j_gene,v_gene,CDR3aa
17,once,TRBJ2-1,TRBV6-2/TRBV6-3,CASSYGRLAGAYNGQFF
16,few,TRBJ2-7,TRBV20-1,CSATPSPGQGGYEQYF
15,many,TRBJ1-2,TRBV4-2,CASSQDPGSNYGYTF
15,few,NA,TRBV6-5,CASSYGGGQGETQYF
15,few,TRBJ1-5,TRBV10-1,CASSEFGMGDQPQHF
12,few,TRBJ2-7,TRBV20-1,CSAAQGAYEQYF
15,many,TRBJ2-1,TRBV5-1,CASSLAPGSYNEQFF
17,few,TRBJ2-3,TRBV3-1,CASSLGPGGPSTDTQYF
16,NA,NA,TRBV11-1,CASSLSLADYYNEQYF
18,few,TRBJ2-5,TRBV4-2,CASSPREASRRRQETQYF
13,NA,TRBJ1-3,TRBV10-3,CAISEPFLNTIYF
14,few,TRBJ2-2,TRBV7-2,CASSLVTHTGELFF
13,few,TRBJ2-3,TRBV20-1,CSARGLAVNTQYF
18,NA,TRBJ2-1,TRBV4-1,CASSQSLLSSGRRGEQFF
14,NA,TRBJ2-1,TRBV2,CASSEATGRREQFF
15,NA,TRBJ2-7,TRBV3-1,CASSQGAGTYYEQYF
16,NA,TRBJ2-3,TRBV20-1,CSAGASGGASTDTQYF
13,NA,TRBJ2-3,TRBV5-1,CASSLGRLAGVYF
16,NA,TRBJ2-1,TRBV6-2/TRBV6-3,CASQRLAGVIYNEQFF
13,NA,NA,TRBV7-9,CASARRESRTQYF
15,NA,TRBJ2-6,TRBV27,CVSSLSNSGANVLTF
13,few,TRBJ1-1,TRBV6-6,CASSSPWVSEAFF
17,NA,TRBJ2-3,TRBV7-9,CASSSSRQVRSTDTQYF
18,few,TRBJ2-4,TRBV3-1,CASSQFLWDRVAKNIQYF
14,few,TRBJ2-5,TRBV7-2,CASSLVYRQETQYF
14,few,TRBJ1-2,TRBV4-2,CASSPSREPYGYTF